This T cell receptor (beta chain) appears in the sequencing data of a study of shared clonotypes between healthy human individuals. The length of the CDR3 is 10 residues. V lost 4 bases, J lost 13 bases, and 14 bases lay in between. Per the germline V gene, CDR1 is DFQATT and CDR2 is SNEGSKA (reference sequence). A word on this clone: Its matching antigen is unknown.

Negatively enriched CD4+ T cells were divided by CD45RA into naive and memory. Regarding the study as a whole: Clonotypes shared by all four sorted-subset donors had higher generation probabilities than non-shared clonotypes.

Clones were read by immunoSEQ multiplex PCR, and TCRdb kept only the in-frame ones, dropping some. The data hold 850,000 to 1,200,000 clones, with roughly 75% observed a single time. The chain uses TRBV20-1 and TRBJ2-7; no clear D gene. The material sequenced was memory CD4+ T cells sorted from blood. The sample's subset: CD45RA-negative fraction. The clonotype was recovered from a man aged 18 to 35 in good health. CDR3 in amino acids: CSAKSSFTYF. Written as DNA, the CDR3 is TGCAGTGCTAAATCCTCTTTTACATACTTC.